Listed below are T cell receptor beta chains from one sample, sequenced in a study of cytomegalovirus exposure and HLA in healthy donors. Profiling relied on immunoSEQ multiplex PCR, and the TCRdb table lists in-frame clones only, not all of them. Found here are some 200,000 clones, 85% to 95% of them singletons; the top ten hold more than 0.85%. Sample: PBMCs. These receptors were taken from a woman aged 18-29 years in good health and CMV-seronegative. Both conserved end residues are part of each CDR3. The D gene is left open where the match is weak. Clone size appears in some rows only: once, few, many, or a class for an expanded clone.

once	TRBV19	TRBJ2-7	-	TGTGCCAGTAGTCAAGGGGCCTACGAGCAGTACTTC	CASSQGAYEQYF
-	TRBV11-3	TRBJ1-2	-	TGTGCCAGCAGCTTGGCGGGGAACTATGGCTACACCTTC	CASSLAGNYGYTF
few	TRBV2	TRBJ1-2	-	TGTGCCAGCAATGGGGCAGGGACACAATTCTATGGCTACACCTTC	CASNGAGTQFYGYTF
-	TRBV9	TRBJ1-1	TRBD1	TGTGCCAGCAGCGCCCGCCGGGACAGAATTTTGAACACTGAAGCTTTCTTT	CASSARRDRILNTEAFF
-	TRBV5-5	TRBJ2-1	-	TGTGCCAGCAGCTTGATCGGGGATGAGCAGTTCTTC	CASSLIGDEQFF
-	TRBV29-1	TRBJ2-4	-	TGCAGCGTCCGGTTTCACGGGAGTCTAGCCAAAAACATTCAGTACTTC	CSVRFHGSLAKNIQYF
-	TRBV19	TRBJ1-2	-	TGTGCCAGTAGTATACGGGGTAGTGGCTACACCTTC	CASSIRGSGYTF
once	TRBV5-5	TRBJ2-7	TRBD2	TGTGCCAGCAGCTTGGAGACTAGCGGGAGCGAGCAGTACTTC	CASSLETSGSEQYF
-	TRBV7-9	TRBJ1-1	TRBD1	TGTGCCAGCAGTCCCGGGACAGACCTCATGAACACTGAAGCTTTCTTT	CASSPGTDLMNTEAFF
-	TRBV29-1	TRBJ1-1	-	TGCAGCGTTCGGAGCTTGAACACTGAAGCTTTCTTT	CSVRSLNTEAFF
few	TRBV7-9	TRBJ1-1	TRBD1	TGTGCCAGCAGCTTAGGGACAGGGGAGGCTGAAGCTTTCTTT	CASSLGTGEAEAFF
-	TRBV30	TRBJ1-5	-	TGTGCCTGGAGTTCCGCCCCGGGGACACATAGCAATCAGCCCCAGCATTTT	CAWSSAPGTHSNQPQHF
-	TRBV7-3	TRBJ2-3	-	TGTGCCAGCAGCTTACAGCTACGGGGTCGGAGCACAGATACGCAGTATTTT	CASSLQLRGRSTDTQYF
-	TRBV9	TRBJ2-5	TRBD1	TGTGCCAGCAGTGCCGACAGGGATGAGACCCAGTACTTC	CASSADRDETQYF
-	TRBV18	TRBJ1-1	-	TGTGCCAGCTCACTGAACAGGTTCGACACTGAAGCTTTCTTT	CASSLNRFDTEAFF
-	TRBV6-5	TRBJ2-1	TRBD1	TGTGCCAGTAGGGACAGGGTATGGAATGAGCAGTTCTTC	CASRDRVWNEQFF
-	TRBV11-2	TRBJ2-3	-	TGTGCCAGCAGCTCGGGGACAGATACGCAGTATTTT	CASSSGTDTQYF
-	TRBV6-1	TRBJ2-7	TRBD1	TGTGCCAGCCGGGACAGCCTCTACGAGCAGTACTTC	CASRDSLYEQYF
-	TRBV5-6	TRBJ2-1	-	TGTGCCAGCAGCTTGGCGGGTGAGCAGTTCTTC	CASSLAGEQFF
once	TRBV28	TRBJ2-1	TRBD2	TGTGCCAGCAGTTTAGCCGGGAGGGAGAATGAGCAGTTCTTC	CASSLAGRENEQFF
-	TRBV5-1	TRBJ2-2	TRBD1	TGCGCCAGCAGCCTTGGGACAGGGGGGAACACCGGGGAGCTGTTTTTT	CASSLGTGGNTGELFF
-	TRBV27	TRBJ2-3	-	TGTGCCAGCAGTATGATTGGCGGGCGGCTTAACACAGATACGCAGTATTTT	CASSMIGGRLNTDTQYF
-	TRBV6-4	TRBJ1-3	-	TGTGCCAGCAGTGCCACGAACAGCGGTTACTCTGGAAACACCATATATTTT	CASSATNSGYSGNTIYF
-	TRBV14	TRBJ2-7	TRBD1	TGTGCCAGCAGCCAAGATTTGACAGGGGTGCCCTACGAGCAGTACTTC	CASSQDLTGVPYEQYF
-	TRBV6-6	TRBJ2-3	-	TGTGCCACCGAACTAGGCGGCGGCACAGATACGCAGTATTTT	CATELGGGTDTQYF
many	TRBV7-2	TRBJ1-5	-	TGTGCCAGCAGTCCGGCGGGGGGCAATCAGCCCCAGCATTTT	CASSPAGGNQPQHF
-	TRBV29-1	TRBJ1-1	-	TGCAGCGTGGACGGGGTGAACACTGAAGCTTTCTTT	CSVDGVNTEAFF
-	TRBV5-1	TRBJ2-1	-	TGCGCCAGCAGACCCCACGGGGGTAGCAATGAGCAGTTCTTC	CASRPHGGSNEQFF